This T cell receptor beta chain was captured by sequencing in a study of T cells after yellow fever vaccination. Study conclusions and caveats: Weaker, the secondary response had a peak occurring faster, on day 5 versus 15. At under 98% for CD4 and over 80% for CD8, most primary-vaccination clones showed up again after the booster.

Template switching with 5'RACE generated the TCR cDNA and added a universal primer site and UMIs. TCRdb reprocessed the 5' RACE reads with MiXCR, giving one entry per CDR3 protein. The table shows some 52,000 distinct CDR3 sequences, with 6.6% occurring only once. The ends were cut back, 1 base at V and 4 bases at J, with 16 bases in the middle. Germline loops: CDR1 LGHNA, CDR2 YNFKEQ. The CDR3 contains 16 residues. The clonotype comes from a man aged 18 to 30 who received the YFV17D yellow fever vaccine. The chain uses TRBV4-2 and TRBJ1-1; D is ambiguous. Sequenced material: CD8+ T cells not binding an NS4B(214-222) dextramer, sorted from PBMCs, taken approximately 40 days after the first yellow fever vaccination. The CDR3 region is CASSQVSTAVSTEAFF. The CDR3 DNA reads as TGTGCCAGCAGCCAAGTATCGACCGCTGTTAGCACTGAAGCTTTCTTT.